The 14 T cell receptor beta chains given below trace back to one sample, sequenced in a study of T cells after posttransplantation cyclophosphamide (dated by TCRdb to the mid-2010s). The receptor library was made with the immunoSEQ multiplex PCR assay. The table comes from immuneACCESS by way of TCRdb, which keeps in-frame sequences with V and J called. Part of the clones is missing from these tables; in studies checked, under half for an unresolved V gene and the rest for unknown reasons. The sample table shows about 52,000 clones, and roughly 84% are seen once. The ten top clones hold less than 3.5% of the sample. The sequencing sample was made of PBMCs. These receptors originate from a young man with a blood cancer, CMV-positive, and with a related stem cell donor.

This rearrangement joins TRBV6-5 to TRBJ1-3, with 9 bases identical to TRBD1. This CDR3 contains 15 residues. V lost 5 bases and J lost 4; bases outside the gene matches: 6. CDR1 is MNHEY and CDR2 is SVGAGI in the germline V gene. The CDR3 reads CASSRDRVTGNTIYF. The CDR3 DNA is TGTGCCAGCAGTCGGGACAGGGTTACCGGAAACACCATATATTTT.

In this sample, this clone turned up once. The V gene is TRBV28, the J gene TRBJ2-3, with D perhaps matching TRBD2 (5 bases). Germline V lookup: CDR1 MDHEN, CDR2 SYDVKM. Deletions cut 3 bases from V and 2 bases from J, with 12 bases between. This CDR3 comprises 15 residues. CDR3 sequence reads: CASSFRRRATDTQYF. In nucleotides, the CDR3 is TGTGCCAGCAGTTTCCGCCGGCGGGCCACAGATACGCAGTATTTT.

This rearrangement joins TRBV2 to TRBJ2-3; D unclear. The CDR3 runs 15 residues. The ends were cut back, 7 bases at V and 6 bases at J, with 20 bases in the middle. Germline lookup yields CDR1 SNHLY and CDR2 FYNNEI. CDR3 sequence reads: CASKLMTSMMDTQYF. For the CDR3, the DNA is TGTGCCAGCAAGTTAATGACTTCCATGATGGATACGCAGTATTTT.

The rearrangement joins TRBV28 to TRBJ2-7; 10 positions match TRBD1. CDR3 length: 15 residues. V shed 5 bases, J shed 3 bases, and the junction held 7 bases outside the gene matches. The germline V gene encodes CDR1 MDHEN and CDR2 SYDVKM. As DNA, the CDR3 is TGTGCCAGCAGTCGCCCGGGACAGGGGCTCTACGAGCAGTACTTC. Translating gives CASSRPGQGLYEQYF.

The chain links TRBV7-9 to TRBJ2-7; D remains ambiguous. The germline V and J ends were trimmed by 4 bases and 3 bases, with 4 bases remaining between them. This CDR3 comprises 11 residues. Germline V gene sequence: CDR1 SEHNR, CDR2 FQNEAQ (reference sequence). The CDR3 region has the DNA TGTGCCAGCAGCTCATTCTACGAGCAGTACTTC. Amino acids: CASSSFYEQYF.

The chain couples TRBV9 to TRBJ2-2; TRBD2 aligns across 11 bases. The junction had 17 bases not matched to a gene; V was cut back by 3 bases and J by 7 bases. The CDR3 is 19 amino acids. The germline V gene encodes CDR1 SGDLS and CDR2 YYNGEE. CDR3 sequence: CASSAQIPGLAETGGELFF. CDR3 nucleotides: TGTGCCAGCAGCGCTCAGATCCCGGGACTAGCGGAGACGGGCGGGGAGCTGTTTTTT.

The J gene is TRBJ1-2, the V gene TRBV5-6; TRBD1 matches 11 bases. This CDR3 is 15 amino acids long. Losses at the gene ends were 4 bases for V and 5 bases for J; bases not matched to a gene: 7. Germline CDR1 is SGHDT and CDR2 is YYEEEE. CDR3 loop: CASSRGQGAGYGYTF. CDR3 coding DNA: TGTGCCAGCAGCCGTGGACAGGGGGCTGGGTATGGCTACACCTTC.

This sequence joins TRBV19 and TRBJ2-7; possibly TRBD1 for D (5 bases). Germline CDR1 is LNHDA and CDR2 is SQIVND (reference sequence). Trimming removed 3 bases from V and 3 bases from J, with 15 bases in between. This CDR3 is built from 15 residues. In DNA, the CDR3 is TGTGCCAGTAGTATTCAGGGCCGCGAATACTACGAGCAGTACTTC. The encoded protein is CASSIQGREYYEQYF. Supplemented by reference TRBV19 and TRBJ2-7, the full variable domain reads DGGITQSPKYLFRKEGQNVTLSCEQNLNHDAMYWYRQDPGQGLRLIYYSQIVNDFQKGDIAEGYSVSREKKESFPLTVTSAQKNPTAFYLCASSIQGREYYEQYFGPGTRLTVT.

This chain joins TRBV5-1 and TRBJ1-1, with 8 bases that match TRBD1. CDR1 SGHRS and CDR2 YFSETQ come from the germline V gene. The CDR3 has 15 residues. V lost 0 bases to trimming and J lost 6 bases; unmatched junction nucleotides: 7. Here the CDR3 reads CASSLGTGPVAEAFF. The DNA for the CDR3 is TGCGCCAGCAGCTTGGGGACAGGGCCGGTAGCTGAAGCTTTCTTT.

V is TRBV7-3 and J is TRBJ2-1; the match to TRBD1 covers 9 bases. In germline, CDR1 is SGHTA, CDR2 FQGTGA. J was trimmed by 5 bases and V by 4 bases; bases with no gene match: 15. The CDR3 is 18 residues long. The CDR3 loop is CASSSRPRAGQGNNEQFF. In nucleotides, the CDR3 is TGTGCCAGCAGCTCACGGCCGAGAGCGGGACAGGGAAACAATGAGCAGTTCTTC.

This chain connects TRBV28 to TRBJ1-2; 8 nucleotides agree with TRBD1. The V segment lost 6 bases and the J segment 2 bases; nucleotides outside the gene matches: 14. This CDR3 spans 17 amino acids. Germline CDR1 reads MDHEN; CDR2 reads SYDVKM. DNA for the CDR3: TGTGCCAGCAGGAAAGAAATGACAGGGGTAACAAACTATGGCTACACCTTC. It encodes CASRKEMTGVTNYGYTF.

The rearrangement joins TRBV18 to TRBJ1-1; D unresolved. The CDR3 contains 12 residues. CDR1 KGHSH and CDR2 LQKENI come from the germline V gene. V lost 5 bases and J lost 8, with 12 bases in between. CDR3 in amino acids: CASSIRAPEAFF. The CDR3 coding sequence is TGTGCCAGCTCAATCCGAGCGCCCGAAGCTTTCTTT.

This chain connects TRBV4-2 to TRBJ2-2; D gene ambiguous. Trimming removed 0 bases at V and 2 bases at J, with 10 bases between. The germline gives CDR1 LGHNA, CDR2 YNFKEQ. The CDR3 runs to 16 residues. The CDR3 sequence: CASSQERNRNTGELFF. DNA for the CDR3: TGTGCCAGCAGCCAAGAACGGAACAGAAACACCGGGGAGCTGTTTTTT.

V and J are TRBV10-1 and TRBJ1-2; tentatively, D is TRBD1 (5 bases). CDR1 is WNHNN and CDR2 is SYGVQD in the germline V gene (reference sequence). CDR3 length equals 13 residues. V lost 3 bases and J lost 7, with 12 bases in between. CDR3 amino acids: CASSEGREGGYTF. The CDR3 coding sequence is TGCGCCAGCAGTGAAGGCAGGGAGGGTGGCTACACCTTC.